These 14 T cell receptor beta chains share one sample of origin, sequenced in a study of T cells in Graves' hyperthyroidism and ophthalmopathy. Amplified TCR beta CDR3 regions came from RNA transcripts. During a first-round RT-PCR of the TCR CDR3, the HTBI primer set was used. TCRdb ran MiXCR on the multiplex PCR reads and lists one entry per CDR3 protein. The sample consists of approximately 420,000 distinct CDR3 sequences, about 13% of them appearing once. Sequenced sample: blood. These receptors came from a woman between 18 and 29 years old with Graves' hyperthyroidism.

Many counts were recorded for this clonotype. A read error may produce the germline difference seen at one junction end. The chain links TRBV20-1 to TRBJ2-3; D tentatively reads TRBD1 or TRBD2 (5 bases each). CDR3 length equals 14 residues. CDR1 and CDR2 from the germline V gene are DFQATT and SNEGSKA (reference sequence). CDR3: CSATLDGTTDTQYF. CDR3 sequence (DNA): TGCAGCGCTACTCTCGACGGGACCACAGATACGCAGTATTTT.

This chain links TRBV7-2 with TRBJ2-7, with D perhaps given as TRBD1 or TRBD2 (5 bases each). Trimming took off 1 base at V and 2 bases at J, with 9 bases between the two ends. Germline loops: CDR1 SGHTA, CDR2 FQGNSA. This CDR3 region has 14 residues. The CDR3 DNA reads as TGTGCCAGCAGCTTAGAAGTGGGGGCCTACGAGCAGTACTTC. It is translated as CASSLEVGAYEQYF.

This clonotype was counted many times. The rearrangement links TRBV12-3 or TRBV12-4 to TRBJ1-1; maybe TRBD1 (6 bases). Trimming removed 2 bases from V and 7 bases from J, with 14 bases in between. The CDR3 contains 14 residues. CDR3 coding DNA: TGTGCCAGCAGTTTATCCGGGGGCGGCGGTGAAGCTTTCTTT. Translated, it gives CASSLSGGGGEAFF.

This clonotype was counted many times. The gene calls are TRBV11-2 and TRBJ2-1; D is unclear. Germline V CDR1 and CDR2: SGHAT, FQNNGV. This CDR3 is 17 amino acids long. V was shortened by 5 bases and J by 0 bases, with 17 bases between the two germline ends. CDR3 sequence: CASSPTGRWDSYNEQFF. DNA for the CDR3: TGTGCCAGCAGCCCCACGGGCCGGTGGGACTCCTACAATGAGCAGTTCTTC.

This clonotype appeared many times. The CDR3 coding sequence is TGTGCCAGCAGTCTGACAGGGGATGGCTACACCTTC. It translates to CASSLTGDGYTF. V gene TRBV12-3 or TRBV12-4 combines with J gene TRBJ1-2; 8 bases fit TRBD1. The V and J ends lost 5 bases and 6 bases, in that order; junction bases with no gene match: 2. This CDR3 has 12 residues.

Of note for this clonotype: This could be a read error, since a much larger clone is one nucleotide away. The CDR3 ends on some other residue instead of the conserved phenylalanine or tryptophan, so this is likely a read error. This chain links TRBV12-3 or TRBV12-4 with TRBJ2-3; weak D call: TRBD1 (6 bases). The CDR3 spans 14 residues. Between the trimmed V and J ends, which lost 2 bases and 4 bases, there was a span of 10 bases. The CDR3 DNA reads TGTGCCAGCAGTTTAAGGCAGGGGCCAGATACGCAGTATTAT. Protein product: CASSLRQGPDTQYY.

This clonotype occurred many times. The chain joins TRBV20-1 to TRBJ2-3; 9 nucleotides agree with TRBD2. Trimming cost V 6 bases and J 2 bases; bases outside gene matches: 9. From germline, CDR1 is DFQATT and CDR2 SNEGSKA (reference sequence). There are 15 residues in the CDR3. Here the CDR3 reads CSAPFLAGDTDTQYF. DNA of the CDR3: TGCAGTGCGCCATTCTTAGCGGGAGACACAGATACGCAGTATTTT.

This clonotype was counted ten times or more. The V call is TRBV12-3 or TRBV12-4, the J call TRBJ1-1, with D unresolved. The CDR3 covers 14 residues. Trimming took 6 bases from V and 1 from J, leaving 12 bases between them. The chain's CDR3 is CASRLGGRNTEAFF. CDR3 in DNA: TGTGCCAGCAGGTTGGGAGGAAGGAACACTGAAGCTTTCTTT.

The sample holds many counts of this clonotype. The V and J genes are TRBV11-2 and TRBJ2-7; the match to TRBD2 covers 9 bases. Per germline, CDR1 SGHAT and CDR2 FQNNGV. V lost 4 bases and J lost 2; bases outside the gene matches: 6. The CDR3 length is 15 residues. The CDR3 DNA reads as TGTGCCAGCAGCTCAGGACTAGCGAGGACCTACGAGCAGTACTTC. Amino acids: CASSSGLARTYEQYF. The full variable domain, with the rest looked up from reference TRBV11-2 and TRBJ2-7, is EAGVAQSPRYKIIEKRQSVAFWCNPISGHATLYWYQQILGQGPKLLIQFQNNGVVDDSQLPKDRFSAERLKGVDSTLKIQPAKLEDSAVYLCASSSGLARTYEQYFGPGTRLTVT.

This clonotype was observed at least ten times. V and J are TRBV2 and TRBJ2-1, with TRBD2 matching over 12 bases. Trimming removed 9 bases from V and 10 bases from J; junction bases left unmatched: 10. The germline gives CDR1 SNHLY, CDR2 FYNNEI. This CDR3 region has 14 residues. The DNA for the CDR3 is TGTGCCAGTAACCAGACTAGCGGGAGTAGGGAGCAGTTCTTC. It codes for CASNQTSGSREQFF. Variable domain in full (rest from reference TRBV2 and TRBJ2-1): EPEVTQTPSHQVTQMGQEVILRCVPISNHLYFYWYRQILGQKVEFLVSFYNNEISEKSEIFDDQFSVERPDGSNFTLKIRSTKLEDSAMYFCASNQTSGSREQFFGPGTRLTVL.

This clonotype was seen only a few times. This chain links TRBV19 with TRBJ2-7, with 7 bases aligning to TRBD1. Germline V gene sequence: CDR1 LNHDA, CDR2 SQIVND (reference sequence). CDR3 length: 15 residues. After removal of 4 bases from V and 1 base from J, the junction contained 7 bases not matched to a gene. CDR3 in DNA: TGTGCCAGTAGTACACAGGGGTTAAAGTCCTACGAGCAGTACTTC. Its protein product is CASSTQGLKSYEQYF.

This chain joins TRBV7-9 and TRBJ1-5; D possibly corresponds to TRBD1 (5 bases). Germline V CDR1 and CDR2: SEHNR, FQNEAQ (reference sequence). This CDR3 region has 16 residues. The V gene lost 6 bases and the J gene lost 3 bases, with 18 bases spanning the gap. CDR3 sequence: CASSGELGVLNQPQHF. CDR3 bases: TGTGCCAGCAGTGGCGAGTTGGGGGTCCTCAATCAGCCCCAGCATTTT.

J is TRBJ2-2 and V is TRBV6-6; tentatively, D is TRBD1 or TRBD2 (5 bases each). Germline V gives CDR1 MNHNY, CDR2 SVGAGI (reference sequence). This CDR3 region has 15 residues. V shed 0 bases and J shed 6 bases, with 11 bases lying between them. The CDR3 protein is CASSYSGDLAGELFF. The CDR3 coding sequence is TGTGCCAGCAGTTACTCGGGGGATCTAGCCGGGGAGCTGTTTTTT.

This clonotype was counted a few times. This chain joins TRBV29-1 and TRBJ2-5; TRBD2 agrees at 11 bases. J lost 5 bases, V lost 4 bases, and 6 bases had no gene match. Germline CDR1 reads SQVTM; CDR2 reads ANQGSEA. The CDR3 contains 14 residues. The CDR3: CSVVSSGRRETQYF. The DNA for the CDR3 is TGCAGCGTTGTCTCTAGCGGGAGGAGGGAGACCCAGTACTTC.